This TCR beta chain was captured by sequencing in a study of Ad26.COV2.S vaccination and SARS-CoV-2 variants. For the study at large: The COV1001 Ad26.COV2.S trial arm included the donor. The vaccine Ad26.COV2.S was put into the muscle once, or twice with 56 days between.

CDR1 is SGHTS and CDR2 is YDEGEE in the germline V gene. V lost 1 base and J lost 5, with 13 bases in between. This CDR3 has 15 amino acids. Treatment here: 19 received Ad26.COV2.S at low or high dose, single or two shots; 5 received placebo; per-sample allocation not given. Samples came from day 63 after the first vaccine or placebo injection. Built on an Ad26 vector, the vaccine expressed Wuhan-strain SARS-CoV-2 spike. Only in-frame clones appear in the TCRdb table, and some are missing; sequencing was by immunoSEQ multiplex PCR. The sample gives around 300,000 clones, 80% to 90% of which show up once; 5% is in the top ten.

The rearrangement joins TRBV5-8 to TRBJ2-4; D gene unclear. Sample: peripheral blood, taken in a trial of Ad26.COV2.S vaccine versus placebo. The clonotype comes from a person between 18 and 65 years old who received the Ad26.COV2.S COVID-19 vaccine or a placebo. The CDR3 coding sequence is TGTGCCAGCAGCTTGAACTCGGTTGGACAAAACATTCAGTACTTC. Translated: CASSLNSVGQNIQYF. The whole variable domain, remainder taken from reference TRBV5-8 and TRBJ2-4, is EAGVTQSPTHLIKTRGQQATLRCSPISGHTSVYWYQQALGLGLQFLLWYDEGEERNRGNFPPRFSGRQFPNYSSELNVNALELEDSALYLCASSLNSVGQNIQYFGAGTRLSVL.